This entry is about one T cell receptor beta chain. The sample originates from a study of blood T cell repertoires in COVID-19. Study-level information: Collection of acute and convalescent COVID-19 samples took place in the United States, Italy and Spain.

The V end lost 1 base, the J end lost 4 bases, and 13 bases lay between the germline ends. The CDR3 loop spans 15 amino acids. In germline, CDR1 is MNHNS, CDR2 SASEGT. TCRdb keeps only in-frame clones here, not all; method: immunoSEQ multiplex PCR. This sample has 200,000 to 250,000 clones, with over 70% found just once. The rearrangement joins TRBV6-1 to TRBJ1-2, with D unresolved. Sequencing used peripheral blood. The sequence was obtained from a woman in her sixties or seventies with acute or convalescent COVID-19. The chain's CDR3 is CASSEVPGSRYGYTF. Here the CDR3 DNA reads TGTGCCAGCAGTGAAGTCCCGGGGTCCCGCTATGGCTACACCTTC.